This is a list of T cell receptor beta chains from one sample in a study of identical twins. In TCRdb, the 5' RACE reads were re-called with MiXCR into one record per CDR3 protein. The table lists about 520,000 distinct CDR3 sequences, about 20% of them singletons. This same sample was also taken into another study, of T cells expressing NK-cell markers.

Sequencing was done on a sample of CD4+ T cells sorted from blood. The receptors were sampled from a woman younger than 35 in good health. The CDR3 runs from the conserved cysteine through the conserved F or W. The D gene is left open where the match is weak. Where a row states a size, it is once, few, many or the class of an expanded clone; other rows omit it.

J gene,V gene,clone size,CDR3 length,D gene,CDR3 DNA,CDR3 protein
TRBJ2-1,TRBV7-2,-,14,-,TGTGCCAGCAGCTTAGCGACCAGGGGTGGGGAGCAGTTCTTC,CASSLATRGGEQFF
TRBJ1-6,TRBV20-1,-,15,TRBD1,TGCAGTGCTAGAGCGACAGGGGCGGGGGATTCACCCCTCCACTTT,CSARATGAGDSPLHF
TRBJ2-3,TRBV20-1,-,16,-,TGCAGTGCTAACCTTCTACTTGATATCATGAGAGATACGCAGTATTTT,CSANLLLDIMRDTQYF
TRBJ1-5,TRBV14,few,15,-,TGTGCCAGCAGCCAAGTCGGCAGAGAGCATCAGCCCCAGCATTTT,CASSQVGREHQPQHF
TRBJ2-5,TRBV5-1,-,14,TRBD2,TGCGCCAGCGGACTAGCGGGGGGCGAAGAGACCCAGTACTTC,CASGLAGGEETQYF
TRBJ2-3,TRBV15,-,13,-,TGTGCCACCAGCACGGGGTCTCCAGATACGCAGTATTTT,CATSTGSPDTQYF
TRBJ2-1,TRBV12-3/TRBV12-4,-,15,TRBD2,TGTGCCAGCAGCGGGACTAGCGGGAGGAGGGGTGAGCAGTTCTTC,CASSGTSGRRGEQFF
TRBJ1-3,TRBV12-3/TRBV12-4,few,14,-,TGTGCCAGTTTCGACAGAAGCTCTGGAAACACCATATATTTT,CASFDRSSGNTIYF
TRBJ2-6,TRBV10-3,-,13,-,TGTGCCATCAGTGACCCCGGGGCCAACGTCCTGACTTTC,CAISDPGANVLTF
TRBJ2-2,TRBV4-3,few,13,-,TGCGCCAGCAGCCAAGAAGAAGTCACGGAGCTGTTTTTT,CASSQEEVTELFF